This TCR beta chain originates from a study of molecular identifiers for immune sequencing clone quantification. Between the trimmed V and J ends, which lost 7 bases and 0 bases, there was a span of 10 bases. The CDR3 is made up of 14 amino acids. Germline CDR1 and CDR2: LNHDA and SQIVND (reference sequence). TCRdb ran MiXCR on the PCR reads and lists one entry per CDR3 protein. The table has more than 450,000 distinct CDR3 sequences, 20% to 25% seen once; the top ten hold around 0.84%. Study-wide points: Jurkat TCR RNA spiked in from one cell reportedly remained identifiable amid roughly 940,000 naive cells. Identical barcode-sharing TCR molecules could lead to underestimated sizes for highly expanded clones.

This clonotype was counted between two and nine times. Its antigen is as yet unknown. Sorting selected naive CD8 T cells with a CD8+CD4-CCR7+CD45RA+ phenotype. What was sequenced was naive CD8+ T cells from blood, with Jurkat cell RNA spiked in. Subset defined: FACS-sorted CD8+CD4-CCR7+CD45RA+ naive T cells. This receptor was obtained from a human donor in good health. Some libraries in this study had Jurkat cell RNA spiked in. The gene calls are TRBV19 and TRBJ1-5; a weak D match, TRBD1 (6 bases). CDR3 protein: CASNQGNSNQPQHF. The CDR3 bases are TGTGCCAGTAACCAGGGGAATAGCAATCAGCCCCAGCATTTT.